This T cell receptor beta chain stems from a study of blood T cell repertoires in COVID-19. Profiled with immunoSEQ multiplex PCR; TCRdb holds only in-frame clones, not every one. The repertoire holds about 140,000 clones, roughly 88% seen once, with approximately 4.3% in the top ten. The sequenced sample was PBMCs or T cells enriched from blood (not recorded which). This clonotype was sampled from a man over 45 who had recovered from COVID-19.

Here the CDR3 DNA reads TGTGCCAGCAGTGACGGGAAGGGGAACACTGAAGCTTTCTTT. Translated: CASSDGKGNTEAFF. The genes are TRBV2 and TRBJ1-1; D gene unclear. The CDR3 extends over 14 amino acids. V shed 3 bases and J shed 1 base, with 9 bases lying between them. Germline-derived CDR1 and CDR2 are SNHLY and FYNNEI.